The rows below give T cell receptor beta chains drawn from one sample of a study of blood T cell repertoires in COVID-19. Generated by immunoSEQ multiplex PCR, the TCRdb table keeps only in-frame clones and is missing some. The sample consists of some 390,000 clones, 75% to 90% of them appearing once. The source material was PBMCs or T cells enriched from blood (not recorded which). Every receptor here comes from a man aged 25 to 40 who had recovered from COVID-19. Both conserved end residues are part of each CDR3. The D gene is left open where the match is weak. Not every row has a clone size; where given, it reads once, few, many or a size class.

size: -; D: -; J: TRBJ2-2; length: 11; V: TRBV28; CDR3: CAIQATGELFF; DNA: TGTGCCATTCAGGCAACCGGGGAGCTGTTTTTT
size: -; D: TRBD2; J: TRBJ2-3; length: 16; V: TRBV3-1/TRBV3-2; CDR3: CASSLGLAGVEDTQYF; DNA: TGTGCCAGCAGCCTGGGACTAGCGGGAGTTGAAGATACGCAGTATTTT
size: -; D: TRBD1; J: TRBJ2-2; length: 15; V: TRBV30; CDR3: CAWKTTGTNTGELFF; DNA: TGTGCCTGGAAGACGACAGGGACGAACACCGGGGAGCTGTTTTTT
size: -; D: -; J: TRBJ1-6; length: 12; V: TRBV7-9; CDR3: CASSLDVSPLHF; DNA: TGTGCCAGCAGCTTAGATGTATCACCCCTCCACTTT
size: -; D: -; J: TRBJ2-1; length: 13; V: TRBV19; CDR3: CASSKQEYSEQFF; DNA: TGTGCCAGTAGTAAACAGGAATATAGTGAGCAGTTCTTC
size: -; D: TRBD2; J: TRBJ2-7; length: 17; V: TRBV3-1/TRBV3-2; CDR3: CASSLGLAGVKAYEQYF; DNA: TGTGCCAGCAGCTTGGGACTAGCGGGAGTCAAAGCCTACGAGCAGTACTTC
size: once; D: TRBD2; J: TRBJ2-5; length: 15; V: TRBV24-1; CDR3: CATSESLLAEETQYF; DNA: TGTGCCACCAGTGAATCTTTACTAGCGGAAGAGACCCAGTACTTC
size: -; D: -; J: TRBJ1-2; length: 14; V: TRBV5-4; CDR3: CASKRQGGNYGYTF; DNA: TGTGCCAGCAAGCGGCAGGGAGGAAACTATGGCTACACCTTC
size: -; D: -; J: TRBJ2-7; length: 14; V: TRBV4-1; CDR3: CASSFRESSYEQYF; DNA: TGCGCCAGCAGCTTCCGGGAGAGCTCCTACGAGCAGTACTTC
size: -; D: -; J: TRBJ2-2; length: 16; V: TRBV9; CDR3: CASSAYRNANTGELFF; DNA: TGTGCCAGCAGCGCATACAGGAACGCGAACACCGGGGAGCTGTTTTTT
size: once; D: TRBD2; J: TRBJ2-2; length: 17; V: TRBV7-6; CDR3: CASSPPGLAGEVGELFF; DNA: TGTGCCAGCAGCCCGCCGGGACTAGCGGGAGAGGTCGGGGAGCTGTTTTTT
size: -; D: TRBD2; J: TRBJ2-2; length: 18; V: TRBV9; CDR3: CASSTHRGGPVGTGELFF; DNA: TGTGCCAGCAGCACCCATCGGGGGGGGCCCGTGGGCACCGGGGAGCTGTTTTTT
size: -; D: TRBD2; J: TRBJ2-7; length: 15; V: TRBV5-1; CDR3: CASSAVAGGSYEQYF; DNA: TGCGCCAGCAGCGCCGTAGCGGGAGGCTCCTACGAGCAGTACTTC
size: -; D: -; J: TRBJ1-1; length: 12; V: TRBV2; CDR3: CASKLLNTEAFF; DNA: TGTGCCAGCAAACTTCTGAACACTGAAGCTTTCTTT
size: -; D: TRBD1; J: TRBJ1-3; length: 17; V: TRBV18; CDR3: CASSPIIGQGGRNTIYF; DNA: TGTGCCAGCTCACCGATAATCGGACAGGGTGGGAGAAACACCATATATTTT
size: -; D: TRBD1; J: TRBJ1-1; length: 14; V: TRBV7-9; CDR3: CASSHHRGDTEAFF; DNA: TGTGCCAGCAGCCACCACAGGGGGGATACTGAAGCTTTCTTT
size: -; D: -; J: TRBJ2-7; length: 14; V: TRBV7-9; CDR3: CASSHSGTPYEQYF; DNA: TGTGCCAGCAGTCATTCCGGGACACCCTACGAGCAGTACTTC
size: -; D: TRBD1; J: TRBJ1-6; length: 15; V: TRBV30; CDR3: CAWTLTQGGNSPLHF; DNA: TGTGCCTGGACTCTCACACAGGGGGGGAATTCACCCCTCCACTTT
size: -; D: TRBD1; J: TRBJ1-2; length: 14; V: TRBV6-5; CDR3: CASSRDRGRSGYTF; DNA: TGTGCCAGCAGTCGGGACAGGGGAAGGAGTGGCTACACCTTC
size: -; D: TRBD2; J: TRBJ2-7; length: 14; V: TRBV7-8; CDR3: CASSLPGGSYEQYF; DNA: TGTGCCAGCAGCTTACCGGGAGGGAGCTACGAGCAGTACTTC
size: -; D: TRBD1; J: TRBJ1-6; length: 15; V: TRBV27; CDR3: CASSFGQGLNSPLHF; DNA: TGTGCCAGCAGTTTCGGACAGGGGCTCAATTCACCCCTCCACTTT
size: -; D: TRBD1; J: TRBJ1-5; length: 15; V: TRBV19; CDR3: CASSLGQGGNQPQHF; DNA: TGTGCCAGTAGTCTAGGACAGGGGGGGAATCAGCCCCAGCATTTT
size: once; D: TRBD1; J: TRBJ1-2; length: 14; V: TRBV29-1; CDR3: CSVEDSDRVYGYTF; DNA: TGCAGCGTTGAAGATTCGGACAGGGTCTATGGCTACACCTTC
size: -; D: -; J: TRBJ1-4; length: 14; V: TRBV6-5; CDR3: CASSPVRLNEKLFF; DNA: TGTGCCAGCAGCCCCGTGAGGCTTAATGAAAAACTGTTTTTT
size: -; D: TRBD1; J: TRBJ2-2; length: 19; V: TRBV19; CDR3: CASSIFWTGLTSGTGELFF; DNA: TGTGCCAGTAGTATCTTCTGGACAGGTCTAACAAGCGGCACCGGGGAGCTGTTTTTT
size: -; D: TRBD2; J: TRBJ2-2; length: 19; V: TRBV4-1; CDR3: CASSLRLAGGPGNTGELFF; DNA: TGCGCCAGCAGCCTCCGACTAGCGGGAGGGCCTGGTAACACCGGGGAGCTGTTTTTT
size: -; D: TRBD1; J: TRBJ2-1; length: 17; V: TRBV30; CDR3: CAWSVLKDRGLMHEQFF; DNA: TGTGCCTGGAGTGTACTAAAGGACAGGGGGTTGATGCATGAGCAGTTCTTC
size: once; D: -; J: TRBJ1-2; length: 14; V: TRBV27; CDR3: CASRTGLTSGGYTF; DNA: TGTGCCAGCAGAACGGGACTCACGTCGGGCGGCTACACCTTC
size: -; D: -; J: TRBJ1-6; length: 13; V: TRBV6-5; CDR3: CASSPQLGSPLHF; DNA: TGTGCCAGCAGTCCCCAACTAGGTTCACCCCTCCACTTT
size: -; D: -; J: TRBJ1-1; length: 13; V: TRBV6-5; CDR3: CASSYTGEAEAFF; DNA: TGTGCCAGCAGTTATACGGGGGAGGCTGAAGCTTTCTTT
size: -; D: -; J: TRBJ1-6; length: 15; V: TRBV19; CDR3: CASSIGVFNDSPLHF; DNA: TGTGCCAGTAGTATCGGAGTTTTTAATGATTCACCCCTCCACTTT
size: few; D: -; J: TRBJ1-5; length: 14; V: TRBV19; CDR3: CASSIADSNQPQHF; DNA: TGTGCCAGTAGTATTGCGGATAGCAATCAGCCCCAGCATTTT
size: -; D: TRBD2; J: TRBJ2-1; length: 17; V: TRBV28; CDR3: CASSPPLSWTSETEQFF; DNA: TGTGCCAGCAGCCCACCCCTGTCGTGGACTAGCGAAACTGAGCAGTTCTTC
size: -; D: -; J: TRBJ2-3; length: 13; V: TRBV2; CDR3: CASMGGQLDTQYF; DNA: TGTGCCAGCATGGGCGGACAGTTGGATACGCAGTATTTT
size: -; D: TRBD1; J: TRBJ1-2; length: 15; V: TRBV3-1/TRBV3-2; CDR3: CASSHDRGTNYGYTF; DNA: TGTGCCAGCAGCCATGACAGGGGTACTAACTATGGCTACACCTTC
size: -; D: -; J: TRBJ2-5; length: 16; V: TRBV6-1; CDR3: CASSEALLQGQETQYF; DNA: TGTGCCAGCAGTGAAGCTCTCTTGCAGGGCCAAGAGACCCAGTACTTC
size: -; D: TRBD1; J: TRBJ1-1; length: 14; V: TRBV7-8; CDR3: CASSLTGYNTEAFF; DNA: TGTGCCAGCAGCTTGACAGGGTACAACACTGAAGCTTTCTTT
size: -; D: -; J: TRBJ2-5; length: 12; V: TRBV29-1; CDR3: CSVARAQETQYF; DNA: TGCAGCGTTGCCAGGGCCCAAGAGACCCAGTACTTC
size: -; D: TRBD1; J: TRBJ2-7; length: 13; V: TRBV3-1/TRBV3-2; CDR3: CASSQAGTGEQYF; DNA: TGTGCCAGCAGCCAGGCCGGGACAGGGGAGCAGTACTTC
size: -; D: -; J: TRBJ1-4; length: 14; V: TRBV5-1; CDR3: CASSFQGRGEKLFF; DNA: TGCGCCAGCAGCTTTCAGGGGCGCGGTGAAAAACTGTTTTTT
size: -; D: TRBD1; J: TRBJ2-5; length: 14; V: TRBV6-5; CDR3: CASSPGTVQETQYF; DNA: TGTGCCAGCAGTCCCGGGACAGTTCAAGAGACCCAGTACTTC
size: -; D: TRBD2; J: TRBJ2-2; length: 15; V: TRBV3-1/TRBV3-2; CDR3: CASRVSGRAPGELFF; DNA: TGTGCCAGCAGAGTTAGCGGGAGGGCCCCCGGGGAGCTGTTTTTT
size: -; D: -; J: TRBJ1-1; length: 13; V: TRBV27; CDR3: CASKAGGGTEAFF; DNA: TGTGCCAGCAAAGCGGGAGGGGGCACTGAAGCTTTCTTT
size: -; D: -; J: TRBJ2-1; length: 14; V: TRBV3-1/TRBV3-2; CDR3: CASSLQVSYNEQFF; DNA: TGTGCCAGCAGCCTACAAGTCTCCTACAATGAGCAGTTCTTC
size: -; D: -; J: TRBJ1-5; length: 16; V: TRBV3-1/TRBV3-2; CDR3: CASSQEGVGRGQPQHF; DNA: TGTGCCAGCAGCCAAGAAGGGGTAGGCAGAGGTCAGCCCCAGCATTTT
size: -; D: TRBD2; J: TRBJ2-2; length: 16; V: TRBV5-4; CDR3: CASSATSGSPPGELFF; DNA: TGTGCCAGCAGCGCCACTAGCGGGAGTCCCCCCGGGGAGCTGTTTTTT
size: once; D: TRBD1; J: TRBJ2-1; length: 13; V: TRBV5-1; CDR3: CASSPGQYNEQFF; DNA: TGCGCCAGCAGCCCGGGACAGTACAATGAGCAGTTCTTC
size: few; D: TRBD2; J: TRBJ2-5; length: 16; V: TRBV18; CDR3: CASSPQAPSGRETQYF; DNA: TGTGCCAGCTCACCCCAGGCTCCTAGCGGGAGAGAGACCCAGTACTTC
size: few; D: TRBD2; J: TRBJ2-1; length: 14; V: TRBV7-9; CDR3: CASSSGTSGNEQFF; DNA: TGTGCCAGCAGCTCCGGGACTAGCGGTAATGAGCAGTTCTTC
size: -; D: -; J: TRBJ1-1; length: 18; V: TRBV7-2; CDR3: CASSSPTTGLLSYTEAFF; DNA: TGTGCCAGCAGCTCACCCACTACAGGGTTATTATCTTACACTGAAGCTTTCTTT
size: -; D: -; J: TRBJ2-2; length: 16; V: TRBV5-1; CDR3: CASSLVPSPSTGELFF; DNA: TGCGCCAGCAGCTTGGTTCCTAGCCCTTCCACCGGGGAGCTGTTTTTT
size: -; D: -; J: TRBJ1-3; length: 12; V: TRBV30; CDR3: CAWDSSGNTIYF; DNA: TGTGCCTGGGACAGCTCTGGAAACACCATATATTTT
size: -; D: -; J: TRBJ2-7; length: 12; V: TRBV30; CDR3: CAWSETVYEQYF; DNA: TGTGCCTGGAGTGAAACTGTCTACGAGCAGTACTTC